Listed here are 8 T cell receptor beta chains from one sample, sequenced in a study of T cell clones after liver transplantation. Sequencing was performed with immunoSEQ multiplex PCR; in TCRdb, only in-frame clones are kept and a portion is missing. The sample carries 70,000 or so clones, under 95% recorded once. Sequenced here: CD4+ T cells from blood, sampled before liver transplant. Every receptor here comes from a human donor who received a liver transplant.

This CDR3 is CASSQEASVYEQYF. In nucleotides, the CDR3 is TGCGCCAGCAGCCAAGAGGCTAGCGTCTACGAGCAGTACTTC. The chain couples TRBV4-3 to TRBJ2-7; a weak D match, TRBD2 (6 bases). This CDR3 spans 14 amino acids. Germline V gives CDR1 LGHNA, CDR2 YSLEER. Trimming stripped 0 bases from V and 3 bases from J, with 9 bases between.

The gene calls are TRBV28 and TRBJ2-7; 8 positions match TRBD2. The CDR3 runs to 15 residues. Germline loops: CDR1 MDHEN, CDR2 SYDVKM. Germline trimming cut 6 bases from V and 8 bases from J; bases unmatched to any gene: 15. The CDR3 DNA reads as TGTGCCAGCAGGTCGATGGGACTAGGGAATACGAAGCAGTACTTC. Amino acids: CASRSMGLGNTKQYF.

The chain is built from TRBV5-1 and TRBJ2-3, with TRBD1 identical over 9 bases. The germline V gene has CDR1 SGHRS and CDR2 YFSETQ. The CDR3 is 14 residues long. V was clipped by 8 bases and J by 2 bases; unmatched bases: 6. Written as DNA, the CDR3 is TGCGCCAGTATGACAGGGGGGGTCACAGATACGCAGTATTTT. The encoded protein is CASMTGGVTDTQYF.

This clone was observed once. The DNA of the CDR3 is TGTGCCAGCAGCGCCTTGAGCGGGAGTACCACCGGGGAGCTGTTTTTT. This sequence encodes CASSALSGSTTGELFF. This rearrangement joins TRBV9 to TRBJ2-2, with 8 bases matching TRBD2. J was trimmed by 4 bases and V by 3 bases; bases with no gene match: 8. CDR1 and CDR2 from the germline V gene are SGDLS and YYNGEE. The CDR3 length is 16 residues.

The CDR3 sequence: CASSFRGDTQYF. CDR3 sequence (DNA): TGTGCCAGCAGCTTTAGGGGGGATACGCAGTATTTT. The chain joins TRBV7-3 to TRBJ2-3, with D perhaps matching TRBD1 (6 bases). In germline, CDR1 is SGHTA, CDR2 FQGTGA. V was shortened by 3 bases and J by 6 bases, with 7 bases between the two germline ends. The CDR3 has 12 residues.

The chain has TRBV11-2 and TRBJ1-1, with D uncertain. This CDR3 contains 14 residues. The germline gives CDR1 SGHAT, CDR2 FQNNGV. V was cut by 7 bases and J by 0 bases, with 12 bases left in between. The CDR3 protein is CASTITNMNTEAFF. DNA for the CDR3: TGTGCCAGCACCATCACAAATATGAACACTGAAGCTTTCTTT.

The rearrangement links TRBV7-2 to TRBJ2-3; D is undetermined. V lost 2 bases and J 4 bases, leaving 7 bases between the germline ends. The CDR3 contains 13 residues. Germline CDR1 and CDR2: SGHTA and FQGNSA. CDR3 in amino acids: CASSLQVPDTQYF. CDR3 in DNA: TGTGCCAGCAGCTTACAGGTGCCAGATACGCAGTATTTT.

V and J are TRBV30 and TRBJ1-4, with 7 bases identical to TRBD1. CDR3 length: 14 residues. Germline V gene data show CDR1 as GTSNPN and CDR2 as SVGIG (reference sequence). J was trimmed by 0 bases and V by 4 bases; bases with no gene match: 2. The CDR3 sequence: CAWTGTATNEKLFF. In DNA form, the CDR3 reads TGTGCCTGGACCGGGACAGCAACTAATGAAAAACTGTTTTTT.